The following is a T cell receptor beta chain sequence with its context. The data were taken from a study of blood T cell repertoires in COVID-19. The wider study: Collection of acute and convalescent COVID-19 samples took place in the United States, Italy and Spain. T cells, B-cell-depleted T cells, or PBMCs provided the cDNA or gDNA that served as material.

The CDR3 spans 12 residues. The ends were cut back, 3 bases at V and 4 bases at J, with 6 bases in the middle. Original analysis: From reference gene primer amplification, estimates of nucleated cell counts were derived. Sequenced by immunoSEQ multiplex PCR; TCRdb stores in-frame clones only, minus some. V and J calls and clone size are as listed in that table; D and trimming were resolved from the DNA. Among about 200,000 clones, roughly nine tenths were seen once, and the ten largest hold roughly 2.2%. Sequencing input: peripheral blood. The receptor was isolated from a woman between 50 and 59 years old with acute or convalescent COVID-19. The genes are TRBV12-3 or TRBV12-4 and TRBJ2-5; D not resolved. The CDR3 DNA reads as TGTGCCAGCAGTTTCGTATCAGAGACCCAGTACTTC. Translation: CASSFVSETQYF.